This T cell receptor beta chain emerged from a study of CD8 T cells in ankylosing spondylitis. Overall study findings and caveats: A TCR beta motif of about eight highly homologous variants seemed to mark ankylosing spondylitis blood. Some of these motif variants have turned up before, in reports on reactive arthritis synovial fluid and blood. Disease-linked clones bore a CD8+ phenotype and were relatively rare in peripheral blood.

In the case of this clonotype: The target antigen is unknown.

This CDR3 is 14 amino acids long. V lost 6 bases to trimming and J lost 7 bases, with 15 bases between them. Germline values: CDR1 ENHRY, CDR2 SYGVKD. The authors made TCR beta libraries by quantitative 5'-RACE with molecular barcodes. TCRdb re-analysed the 5' RACE reads in MiXCR, keeping a single row per CDR3 protein. Counted here are around 890,000 distinct CDR3 sequences, around 11% occurring once; the ten biggest clones make up under 0.6%. Material for sequencing was blood, either unsorted or a sorted T cell fraction (not recorded which). The source is a male donor with ankylosing spondylitis. V and J are TRBV10-3 and TRBJ2-2; D could derive from TRBD1 or TRBD2 (5 bases each). CDR3 sequence (DNA): TGTGCCATCAGGGGGGAGAGACTTGGCGGGGAGCTGTTTTTT. Protein: CAIRGERLGGELFF.